This T cell receptor beta chain was sequenced during a study of blood T cells in healthy people across ages. Findings and caveats of the study: Among T cells, TCR beta diversity per million cells dropped roughly linearly as age rose. Donors of long life had a larger count of naive CD4+ cells and greater diversity than aged donors.

This clonotype was picked up a small number of times. What it binds is not known. Healthy Russian Caucasian donors spanned ages about 6 to 100 years. PBMCs numbering at least 7 million were isolated per sample. Germline V gives CDR1 MNHEY, CDR2 SVGAGI. The junction had 6 bases not matched to a gene; V was cut back by 7 bases and J by 5 bases. The CDR3 is 14 amino acids. Next came a second PCR, run for roughly 6 to 11 cycles, which used a sample-barcoded 5' primer along with a J-beta primer mix. TCRdb re-called the 5' RACE reads with MiXCR, one entry per CDR3 protein. The sample gives fewer than 900,000 distinct CDR3 sequences, 49% of which show up once; roughly 30% is in the top ten.

The sample taken for sequencing was blood. V usage is TRBV6-5 and J usage is TRBJ2-7; TRBD2 matches at 12 bases. This clonotype originated in a woman aged 55-75 years in good health. The CDR3 DNA sequence: TGTGCCAGCACCCGACTAGCGGGAGAAAACGAGCAGTACTTC. It codes for CASTRLAGENEQYF.